These 20 T cell receptor beta chains were all obtained from the same sample, sequenced in a study of blood T cell repertoires in COVID-19. Sequencing was performed with immunoSEQ multiplex PCR; in TCRdb, only in-frame clones are kept and a portion is missing. The sample holds a few hundred thousand clones, 70% to 85% seen once. What was sequenced was peripheral blood. These receptor sequences come from a human donor with acute or convalescent COVID-19. The donor label of this sample is uncertain.

CDR3 coding DNA: TGTGCCAGCAGCCCGGGGACTAGCACAGATACGCAGTATTTT. Protein sequence: CASSPGTSTDTQYF. The genes are TRBV7-8 and TRBJ2-3; D is possibly TRBD2 (6 bases). Germline CDR1 and CDR2: SGHVS and FQNEAQ. This CDR3 comprises 14 residues. Trimming removed 5 bases at V and 0 bases at J, with 9 bases between.

This chain links TRBV5-8 with TRBJ1-1, with D unclear. V lost 1 base and J lost 1, with 5 bases in between. The CDR3 covers 13 residues. Germline V gene data show CDR1 as SGHTS and CDR2 as YDEGEE. CDR3 amino acids: CASSLISNTEAFF. The CDR3, as DNA: TGTGCCAGCAGCTTGATCTCGAACACTGAAGCTTTCTTT.

The chain uses TRBV30 and TRBJ1-3; a weak D match, TRBD1 (6 bases). Germline V lookup: CDR1 GTSNPN, CDR2 SVGIG (reference sequence). The germline V and J ends were trimmed by 5 bases and 0 bases, with 20 bases remaining between them. CDR3 size: 17 residues. CDR3 sequence (DNA): TGTGCCTGGGCAACCTGGACAGTCTCTAGCTCTGGAAACACCATATATTTT. Protein sequence: CAWATWTVSSSGNTIYF.

V usage is TRBV2 and J usage is TRBJ2-7; D uncertain. In germline, CDR1 is SNHLY, CDR2 FYNNEI. V dropped 6 bases and J dropped 3 bases, with 9 bases sitting between them. The CDR3 extends over 12 amino acids. The CDR3 coding sequence is TGTGCCAGCAGCCTACAGAACTACGAGCAGTACTTC. Protein sequence: CASSLQNYEQYF.

The chain has TRBV3-1 (or the pseudogene TRBV3-2) and TRBJ2-1; the D gene is possibly TRBD2 (6 bases). The CDR3 is made up of 14 amino acids. The germline CDR1 and CDR2 sequences are LGHDT and YNNKEL (reference sequence). Deletions cut 1 base from V and 2 bases from J, with 6 bases between. The CDR3 region is CASSQAGAYNEQFF. In nucleotides, the CDR3 is TGTGCCAGCAGCCAAGCGGGAGCCTACAATGAGCAGTTCTTC.

V and J are TRBV28 and TRBJ2-3, with D perhaps matching TRBD2 (6 bases). Germline V gene sequence: CDR1 MDHEN, CDR2 SYDVKM. This CDR3 comprises 14 residues. The germline V and J ends were trimmed by 2 bases and 9 bases, with 15 bases remaining between them. CDR3 bases: TGTGCCAGCAGTTTAGCCCTCCCCCGGGGGACGCAGTATTTT. It specifies CASSLALPRGTQYF.

This sequence joins TRBV28 and TRBJ1-2; D not certain. The CDR3 has 13 residues. Germline-derived CDR1 and CDR2 are MDHEN and SYDVKM. Trimming shortened V by 5 bases and J by 4 bases, and 11 bases separated the two germline ends. The CDR3 protein is CASSADIAYGYTF. The CDR3, as DNA: TGTGCCAGCAGTGCTGACATTGCCTATGGCTACACCTTC.

This chain joins TRBV5-6 and TRBJ2-3; D is perhaps TRBD2 (5 bases). The germline gives CDR1 SGHDT, CDR2 YYEEEE. Trimming removed 0 bases from V and 0 bases from J, with 11 bases in between. This CDR3 has 16 residues. CDR3: CASSLEAAPSTDTQYF. CDR3 nucleotide sequence: TGTGCCAGCAGCTTGGAAGCGGCCCCTAGCACAGATACGCAGTATTTT.

The chain has TRBV5-6 and TRBJ2-5; D may be TRBD1 (5 bases). V was shortened by 0 bases and J by 3 bases, with 6 bases between the two germline ends. Germline assignment: CDR1 SGHDT and CDR2 YYEEEE. This CDR3 is built from 13 residues. This CDR3 reads CASSLGQKETQYF. The DNA for the CDR3 is TGTGCCAGCAGCTTGGGACAGAAAGAGACCCAGTACTTC.

The genes are TRBV19 and TRBJ2-7, with TRBD1 identical over 7 bases. Trimming took 4 bases from V and 3 from J; bases not matched to a gene: 18. Germline V gives CDR1 LNHDA, CDR2 SQIVND (reference sequence). The CDR3 runs 18 residues. The CDR3 protein is CASSTIPGIGQANYEQYF. The CDR3 DNA follows: TGTGCCAGTAGTACGATCCCCGGAATTGGACAGGCGAACTACGAGCAGTACTTC.

The chain recombines TRBV4-1 with TRBJ1-1, with D possibly matching TRBD1 (6 bases). CDR1 is MGHRA and CDR2 is YSYEKL in the germline V gene. The length of the CDR3 is 14 residues. Deletions cut 3 bases from V and 11 bases from J, with 19 bases between. Written as DNA, the CDR3 is TGCGCCAGCAGCCAGTTGGTCGGGGGGGCAAGGGCTTTCTTT. It specifies CASSQLVGGARAFF.

This clone has only one observation. This chain uses TRBV6-6 with TRBJ1-1; the match to TRBD1 covers 7 bases. The trim removed 0 bases at V and 9 bases at J, leaving 7 bases unmatched. There are 14 residues in the CDR3. Germline assignment: CDR1 MNHNY and CDR2 SVGAGI (reference sequence). CDR3 bases: TGTGCCAGCAGTTACTCCGGGACAGCTAGCCAAGCTTTCTTT. Its translation is CASSYSGTASQAFF.

The chain recombines TRBV7-9 with TRBJ2-1, with 14 nucleotides matching TRBD2. Trimming at V came to 5 bases and at J to 1 base, leaving 4 bases not matched to a gene. The CDR3 is 17 amino acids. Germline V gene sequence: CDR1 SEHNR, CDR2 FQNEAQ (reference sequence). CDR3 sequence: CASSVGLAGGSYNEQFF. The DNA of the CDR3 is TGTGCCAGCAGCGTTGGACTAGCGGGGGGTTCCTACAATGAGCAGTTCTTC.

The rearrangement joins TRBV28 to TRBJ1-4, with D possibly TRBD1 on 6 matching bases. In germline, CDR1 is MDHEN, CDR2 SYDVKM. The CDR3 contains 12 residues. The CDR3 DNA reads as TGTGTCACCGGGACACCAGGTGAAAAACTGTTTTTT. Protein sequence: CVTGTPGEKLFF. The complete variable domain, with remaining parts taken from reference TRBV28 and TRBJ1-4, reads DVKVTQSSRYLVKRTGEKVFLECVQDMDHENMFWYRQDPGLGLRLIYFSYDVKMKEKGDIPEGYSVSREKKERFSLILESASTNQTSMYLCVTGTPGEKLFFGSGTQLSVL.

This clone occurred once. This chain uses TRBV30 with TRBJ2-4; the D is unclear. V dropped 0 bases and J dropped 0 bases, with 6 bases sitting between them. Germline V CDR1 and CDR2: GTSNPN, SVGIG (reference sequence). There are 14 residues in the CDR3. CDR3 nucleotides: TGTGCCTGGAGTGTAGGCGGAGCCAAAAACATTCAGTACTTC. As protein: CAWSVGGAKNIQYF.

This chain uses TRBV18 with TRBJ2-5; TRBD2 matches 11 bases. CDR1 is KGHSH, CDR2 LQKENI, per germline. Germline trimming cut 3 bases from V and 2 bases from J; bases unmatched to any gene: 2. The CDR3 extends over 15 amino acids. In DNA, the CDR3 is TGTGCCAGCTCACCGGGACTAGCGGTTCAAGAGACCCAGTACTTC. Translated: CASSPGLAVQETQYF.

The chain couples TRBV11-2 to TRBJ2-7; the D gene is possibly TRBD2 (5 bases). The CDR3 runs to 15 residues. The germline V gene has CDR1 SGHAT and CDR2 FQNNGV. Between the trimmed V and J ends, which lost 1 base and 2 bases, there was a span of 12 bases. As DNA, the CDR3 is TGTGCCAGCAGCTTAGCGGGGAACCCCCCCTACGAGCAGTACTTC. It codes for CASSLAGNPPYEQYF.

CDR3 residues: CASSRGYQYGYTF. The CDR3, as DNA: TGTGCCAGCAGCAGGGGGTACCAATATGGCTACACCTTC. The chain recombines TRBV3-1 (or the pseudogene TRBV3-2) with TRBJ1-2; tentatively, D is TRBD1 (6 bases). The CDR3 covers 13 residues. The ends were cut back, 5 bases at V and 5 bases at J, with 12 bases in the middle. Germline V lookup: CDR1 LGHDT, CDR2 YNNKEL (reference sequence).

The rearrangement uses TRBV6-5 and TRBJ1-5; D is undetermined. This CDR3 spans 14 amino acids. Per germline, CDR1 MNHEY and CDR2 SVGAGI. V lost 7 bases and J 2 bases, leaving 12 bases between the germline ends. The CDR3 DNA reads as TGTGCCAGCACCTCAGCTCTAGGCAATCAGCCCCAGCATTTT. Translation gives CASTSALGNQPQHF.

The chain carries TRBV30 and TRBJ1-6; D is perhaps TRBD1 (6 bases). Germline V gene sequence: CDR1 GTSNPN, CDR2 SVGIG (reference sequence). This CDR3 is 15 amino acids long. Trimming took off 2 bases at V and 10 bases at J, with 18 bases between the two ends. CDR3 nucleotides: TGTGCCTGGAGTATCCCGGGGGGGCGAGGATCACCCCTCCACTTT. Translating gives CAWSIPGGRGSPLHF.